A selection of T cell receptor beta chains follows, all from one sample in a study of early T cells in non-severe SARS-CoV-2 infection. TCRdb re-analysed the 5' RACE reads in MiXCR, keeping a single row per CDR3 protein. Here the sample spans 70,000 to 90,000 distinct CDR3 sequences, under 11% being singletons. This specimen was whole blood, taken at baseline. Receptor source: an adult who was a healthcare worker with PCR-confirmed SARS-CoV-2 infection or an uninfected control (not recorded which). Both conserved end residues are part of each CDR3. Fields, in order: clone size, V gene, J gene, D gene, CDR3 protein, CDR3 DNA. D genes are given only for firm matches. Size tells how often a clone was seen (once, few, many) or the class of an expanded clone, and some rows leave it out.

abundance: many
v_gene: TRBV7-2
j_gene: TRBJ1-5
d_gene: NA
CDR3aa: CASSLTRNQPQHF
CDR3nt: TGTGCCAGCAGCTTAACCAGGAATCAGCCCCAGCATTTT

abundance: NA
v_gene: TRBV15
j_gene: TRBJ2-7
d_gene: TRBD2
CDR3aa: CATSHRGGLAGRMAYEQYF
CDR3nt: TGTGCCACCAGCCACCGTGGGGGACTAGCGGGACGCATGGCCTACGAGCAGTACTTC

abundance: many
v_gene: TRBV28
j_gene: TRBJ2-5
d_gene: TRBD2
CDR3aa: CASSFSGNQETQYF
CDR3nt: TGTGCCAGCAGTTTTAGCGGGAACCAAGAGACCCAGTACTTC

abundance: many
v_gene: TRBV7-9
j_gene: TRBJ1-3
d_gene: TRBD1
CDR3aa: CASSLGDSLRNTIYF
CDR3nt: TGTGCCAGCAGCTTAGGGGACAGCCTGAGAAACACCATATATTTT

abundance: few
v_gene: TRBV6-6
j_gene: TRBJ2-7
d_gene: NA
CDR3aa: CASRGGDTIPEQYF
CDR3nt: TGTGCCAGCAGGGGGGGGGACACAATCCCCGAGCAGTACTTC

abundance: many
v_gene: TRBV18
j_gene: TRBJ2-1
d_gene: NA
CDR3aa: CASSKTGAVSSYNEQFF
CDR3nt: TGTGCCAGCTCAAAGACGGGAGCCGTGAGCTCCTACAATGAGCAGTTCTTC

abundance: NA
v_gene: TRBV6-6
j_gene: TRBJ1-2
d_gene: NA
CDR3aa: CASRGEGYTF
CDR3nt: TGTGCCAGCAGAGGGGAAGGCTACACCTTC

abundance: NA
v_gene: TRBV28
j_gene: TRBJ2-2
d_gene: NA
CDR3aa: CASSRDLAPGLAGELFF
CDR3nt: TGTGCCAGCAGCCGCGACCTGGCTCCAGGGTTAGCCGGGGAGCTGTTTTTT

abundance: NA
v_gene: TRBV6-2/TRBV6-3
j_gene: TRBJ1-1
d_gene: NA
CDR3aa: CASSYSGATEAFF
CDR3nt: TGTGCCAGCAGTTACTCGGGGGCCACTGAAGCTTTCTTT

abundance: NA
v_gene: TRBV15
j_gene: TRBJ2-3
d_gene: NA
CDR3aa: CATSRDEGLWVGTDTQYF
CDR3nt: TGTGCCACCAGCAGAGATGAGGGTCTTTGGGTGGGCACAGATACGCAGTATTTT

abundance: few
v_gene: TRBV4-2
j_gene: TRBJ2-1
d_gene: TRBD2
CDR3aa: CASSQVSGLADNEQFF
CDR3nt: TGTGCCAGCAGCCAAGTCTCCGGACTAGCGGACAATGAGCAGTTCTTC

abundance: few
v_gene: TRBV4-1
j_gene: TRBJ2-5
d_gene: TRBD2
CDR3aa: CASSQGRPTSGKETQYF
CDR3nt: TGCGCCAGCAGCCAAGGGAGACCGACTAGCGGGAAAGAGACCCAGTACTTC

abundance: few
v_gene: TRBV12-2
j_gene: TRBJ2-7
d_gene: NA
CDR3aa: CASRLRLAGSAYEQYF
CDR3nt: TGTGCAAGTCGCCTGAGACTAGCCGGGTCCGCCTACGAGCAGTACTTC

abundance: NA
v_gene: TRBV12-3/TRBV12-4
j_gene: TRBJ2-7
d_gene: NA
CDR3aa: CASSWGGRPSF
CDR3nt: TGTGCCAGCAGTTGGGGCGGCCGGCCCTCCTTC

abundance: many
v_gene: TRBV29-1
j_gene: TRBJ2-5
d_gene: NA
CDR3aa: CSAGKTETQYF
CDR3nt: TGCAGCGCCGGGAAGACGGAGACCCAGTACTTC

abundance: once
v_gene: TRBV9
j_gene: TRBJ2-1
d_gene: TRBD2
CDR3aa: CASSVGLATYNEQFF
CDR3nt: TGTGCCAGCAGCGTAGGACTAGCGACTTACAATGAGCAGTTCTTC

abundance: many
v_gene: TRBV20-1
j_gene: TRBJ1-1
d_gene: NA
CDR3aa: CSASQIGRGGNTEAFF
CDR3nt: TGCAGTGCTAGCCAGATTGGGAGGGGAGGGAACACTGAAGCTTTCTTT

abundance: few
v_gene: TRBV4-1
j_gene: TRBJ2-2
d_gene: TRBD1
CDR3aa: CASSPGQGATITGELFF
CDR3nt: TGCGCCAGCAGCCCCGGACAGGGGGCTACTATAACCGGGGAGCTGTTTTTT

abundance: NA
v_gene: TRBV12-3/TRBV12-4
j_gene: TRBJ1-2
d_gene: TRBD1
CDR3aa: CASSHGGQESYGYTF
CDR3nt: TGTGCCAGCAGCCATGGGGGACAGGAAAGCTATGGCTACACCTTC

abundance: few
v_gene: TRBV5-1
j_gene: TRBJ1-2
d_gene: NA
CDR3aa: CASSPSGDRYGYTF
CDR3nt: TGCGCCAGCAGCCCGTCGGGGGATCGCTATGGCTACACCTTC

abundance: many
v_gene: TRBV7-6
j_gene: TRBJ2-1
d_gene: NA
CDR3aa: CASRPRPGGDNEQFF
CDR3nt: TGTGCCAGCAGACCCCGGCCAGGGGGGGACAATGAGCAGTTCTTC

abundance: NA
v_gene: TRBV9
j_gene: TRBJ2-2
d_gene: NA
CDR3aa: CASTPGQGIGQTGELFF
CDR3nt: TGTGCCAGCACCCCAGGGCAGGGTATCGGCCAGACCGGGGAGCTGTTTTTT

abundance: few
v_gene: TRBV6-6
j_gene: TRBJ2-5
d_gene: NA
CDR3aa: CASSAAQETQYF
CDR3nt: TGTGCCAGCAGTGCCGCTCAAGAGACCCAGTACTTC

abundance: NA
v_gene: TRBV20-1
j_gene: TRBJ2-1
d_gene: NA
CDR3aa: CSTSSYNEQFF
CDR3nt: TGCAGTACAAGCTCCTACAATGAGCAGTTCTTC

abundance: NA
v_gene: TRBV20-1
j_gene: TRBJ1-1
d_gene: NA
CDR3aa: CSASQEVTEAFF
CDR3nt: TGCAGTGCTAGTCAGGAGGTGACTGAAGCTTTCTTT

abundance: few
v_gene: TRBV5-6
j_gene: TRBJ2-5
d_gene: NA
CDR3aa: CASSDREETQYF
CDR3nt: TGTGCCAGCAGTGACAGAGAAGAGACCCAGTACTTC

abundance: NA
v_gene: TRBV6-4
j_gene: TRBJ2-1
d_gene: TRBD2
CDR3aa: CASSEEAGGTYNEQFF
CDR3nt: TGTGCCAGCAGTGAAGAGGCGGGAGGGACCTACAATGAGCAGTTCTTC

abundance: once
v_gene: TRBV27
j_gene: TRBJ1-5
d_gene: NA
CDR3aa: CASSLAQTGSTGTGDQPQHF
CDR3nt: TGTGCCAGCAGTTTAGCACAGACCGGCAGCACGGGGACGGGTGATCAGCCCCAGCATTTT

abundance: NA
v_gene: TRBV10-3
j_gene: TRBJ1-3
d_gene: NA
CDR3aa: CASRDGQTIYF
CDR3nt: TGTGCCAGCCGGGACGGGCAAACCATATATTTT

abundance: many
v_gene: TRBV21-1
j_gene: TRBJ2-1
d_gene: NA
CDR3aa: CASSKGAHERAGYNEQFF
CDR3nt: TGTGCCAGCAGCAAAGGAGCCCATGAGCGGGCTGGGTACAATGAGCAGTTCTTC

abundance: few
v_gene: TRBV4-2
j_gene: TRBJ2-7
d_gene: NA
CDR3aa: CASSQDYGDRIGNEQYF
CDR3nt: TGTGCCAGCAGCCAAGATTATGGGGACCGGATCGGGAACGAGCAGTACTTC

abundance: NA
v_gene: TRBV9
j_gene: TRBJ1-2
d_gene: NA
CDR3aa: CASSVAPGGGELRGYTF
CDR3nt: TGTGCCAGCAGCGTAGCCCCCGGTGGGGGGGAGCTACGGGGCTACACCTTC

abundance: many
v_gene: TRBV7-3
j_gene: TRBJ2-1
d_gene: NA
CDR3aa: CASSLGGATYNEQFF
CDR3nt: TGTGCCAGCAGCCTCGGGGGCGCGACCTACAATGAGCAGTTCTTC

abundance: few
v_gene: TRBV18
j_gene: TRBJ2-7
d_gene: TRBD1
CDR3aa: CASSPQDRAFYEQYF
CDR3nt: TGTGCCAGCTCACCACAGGACAGGGCATTTTACGAGCAGTACTTC

abundance: few
v_gene: TRBV7-2
j_gene: TRBJ2-1
d_gene: NA
CDR3aa: CASSSVGRRGSYNEQFF
CDR3nt: TGTGCCAGCAGCTCCGTCGGTAGGAGGGGCTCCTACAATGAGCAGTTCTTC

abundance: NA
v_gene: TRBV28
j_gene: TRBJ2-4
d_gene: TRBD2
CDR3aa: CASRAGLAGWGEAKNIQYF
CDR3nt: TGTGCCAGCCGAGCCGGACTAGCGGGATGGGGGGAAGCCAAAAACATTCAGTACTTC

abundance: NA
v_gene: TRBV7-3
j_gene: TRBJ1-2
d_gene: NA
CDR3aa: CASSSDPGFNYGYTF
CDR3nt: TGTGCCAGCAGTTCCGATCCGGGATTTAACTATGGCTACACCTTC

abundance: NA
v_gene: TRBV2
j_gene: TRBJ2-5
d_gene: TRBD1
CDR3aa: CASTEQGIGTGTQYF
CDR3nt: TGTGCCAGTACGGAACAGGGCATCGGGACAGGGACCCAGTACTTC